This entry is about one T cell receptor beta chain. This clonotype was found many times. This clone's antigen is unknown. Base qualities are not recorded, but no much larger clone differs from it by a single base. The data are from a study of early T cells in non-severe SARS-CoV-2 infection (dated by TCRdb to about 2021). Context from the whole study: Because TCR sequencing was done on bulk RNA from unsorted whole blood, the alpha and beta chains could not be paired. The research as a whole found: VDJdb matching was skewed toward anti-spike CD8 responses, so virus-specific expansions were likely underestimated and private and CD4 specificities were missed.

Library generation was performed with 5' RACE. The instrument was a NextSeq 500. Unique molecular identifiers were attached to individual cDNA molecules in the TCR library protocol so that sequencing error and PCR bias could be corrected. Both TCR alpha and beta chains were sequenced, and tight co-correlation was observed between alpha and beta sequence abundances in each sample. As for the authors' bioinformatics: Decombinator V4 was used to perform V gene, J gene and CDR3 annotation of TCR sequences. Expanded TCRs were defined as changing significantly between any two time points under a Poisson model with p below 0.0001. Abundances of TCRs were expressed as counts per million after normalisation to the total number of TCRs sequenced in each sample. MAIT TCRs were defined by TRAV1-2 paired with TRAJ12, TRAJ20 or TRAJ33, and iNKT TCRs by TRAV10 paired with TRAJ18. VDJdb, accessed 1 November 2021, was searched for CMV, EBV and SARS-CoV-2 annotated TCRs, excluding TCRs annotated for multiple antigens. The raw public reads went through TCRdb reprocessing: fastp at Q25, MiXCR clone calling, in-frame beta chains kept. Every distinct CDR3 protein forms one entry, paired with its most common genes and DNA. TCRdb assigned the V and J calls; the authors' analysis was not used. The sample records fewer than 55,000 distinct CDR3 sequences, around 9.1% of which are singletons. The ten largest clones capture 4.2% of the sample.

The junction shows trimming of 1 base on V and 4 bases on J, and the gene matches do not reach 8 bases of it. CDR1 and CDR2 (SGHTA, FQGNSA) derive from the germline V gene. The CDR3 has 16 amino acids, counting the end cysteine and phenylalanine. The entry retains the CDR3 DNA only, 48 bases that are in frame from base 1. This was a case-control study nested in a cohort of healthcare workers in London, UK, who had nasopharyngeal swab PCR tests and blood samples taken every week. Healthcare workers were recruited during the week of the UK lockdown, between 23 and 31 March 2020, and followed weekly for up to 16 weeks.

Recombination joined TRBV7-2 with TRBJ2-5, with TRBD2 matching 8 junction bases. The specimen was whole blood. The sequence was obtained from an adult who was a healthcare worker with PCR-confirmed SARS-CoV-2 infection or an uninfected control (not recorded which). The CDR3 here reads CASSLVSGGQRETQYF. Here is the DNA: TGTGCCAGCAGCTTAGTGTCGGGAGGGCAGAGAGAGACCCAGTACTTC.